The 25 T cell receptor beta chains below were found in one sample sequenced in a study of regulatory T cells in long-lasting Graves disease. Sample time point: newly diagnosed GD, antithyroid drugs for less than 3 months. RNA extracted from PBMCs served as the sequencing template. In building TCR beta libraries, iRepertoire HTBI primers were used together with Arm-PCR of CDR3 regions. TCRdb passed the multiplex PCR reads through MiXCR, listing each CDR3 protein once. The sample lists 400,000 to 450,000 distinct CDR3 sequences, 14% to 15% occurring once. These data were also filed under a second study, of T cells in Graves' hyperthyroidism and ophthalmopathy.

The specimen comprised peripheral blood mononuclear cells (PBMCs), sampled at new diagnosis, from a patient treated with antithyroid drugs. The receptors come from a woman in her 30s with Graves disease.

In this sample, this clonotype turned up a few times. V is TRBV9 and J is TRBJ1-2, with D hard to call. V was trimmed by 0 bases and J by 4 bases, leaving 10 bases between them. The CDR3 contains 14 residues. Germline loops: CDR1 SGDLS, CDR2 YYNGEE. CDR3 nucleotide sequence: TGTGCCAGCAGCGTAGGTAACAGCCTCTATGGCTACACCTTC. This codes for CASSVGNSLYGYTF.

This chain connects TRBV7-2 to TRBJ1-2; no reliable D call. Trimming removed 1 base at V and 2 bases at J, with 11 bases between. Per germline, CDR1 SGHTA and CDR2 FQGNSA. CDR3 size: 15 residues. The CDR3 DNA reads as TGTGCCAGCAGCTTAGGGGTCCCAAGAAACTATGGCTACACCTTC. Encoded protein: CASSLGVPRNYGYTF.

This clonotype was counted at least ten times. This chain uses TRBV20-1 with TRBJ2-5; D is unclear. The CDR3 consists of 15 residues. Per germline, CDR1 DFQATT and CDR2 SNEGSKA (reference sequence). Trimming stripped 3 bases from V and 2 bases from J, with 16 bases between. The CDR3 nucleotides are TGCAGTGCTAGGGGGAATACCAGAACGCAAGAGACCCAGTACTTC. Translating gives CSARGNTRTQETQYF.

This clonotype was counted ten times or more. The chain carries TRBV2 and TRBJ2-4; D is possibly TRBD1 (5 bases). The CDR3 is 18 residues long. Germline-derived CDR1 and CDR2 are SNHLY and FYNNEI. V was shortened by 0 bases and J by 0 bases, with 15 bases between the two germline ends. The CDR3 here is CASSEAGWGIVAKNIQYF. CDR3 coding DNA: TGTGCCAGCAGTGAAGCCGGTTGGGGCATAGTAGCCAAAAACATTCAGTACTTC.

This sequence joins TRBV4-1 and TRBJ2-7; 15 bases are shared with TRBD2. The CDR3 is made up of 19 amino acids. J gave up 2 bases and V 4 bases, and 12 bases lay outside the gene matches. From germline, CDR1 is MGHRA and CDR2 YSYEKL. CDR3 region: CASSRPGLAGGTYAYEQYF. CDR3 in DNA: TGCGCCAGCAGCCGCCCGGGACTAGCGGGAGGAACCTACGCCTACGAGCAGTACTTC.

This clonotype has ten or more counts. The rearrangement joins TRBV27 to TRBJ1-6; D is undetermined. The CDR3 length is 18 residues. The V end was cut by 1 base, the J end by 6 bases, with 19 bases between. Germline CDR1 is MNHEY and CDR2 is SMNVEV (reference sequence). The CDR3 reads CASSLFGGPGGGNSPLHF. In nucleotides, the CDR3 is TGTGCCAGCAGTTTATTTGGAGGGCCTGGAGGCGGTAATTCACCCCTCCACTTT.

In regard to this clonotype: A read error may be the cause here, since a much bigger clone is one base away. The chain uses TRBV29-1 and TRBJ2-1; no clear D. CDR1 and CDR2 from the germline V gene are SQVTM and ANQGSEA. Trimming took 5 bases from V and 3 from J, leaving 14 bases between them. CDR3 length: 14 amino acids. Written as DNA, the CDR3 is TGCAGCGTTACGGTAACGCGAAACTACAATGAGCAGTTCTTC. It codes for CSVTVTRNYNEQFF.

The chain's CDR3 is CATSRDDRGESGGYTF. The CDR3 coding sequence is TGTGCCACCAGCAGAGACGACAGGGGGGAATCGGGAGGCTACACCTTC. The V gene is TRBV15, the J gene TRBJ1-2, with TRBD1 identical over 9 bases. Per the germline V gene, CDR1 is LNHNV and CDR2 is YYDKDF (reference sequence). The trim removed 0 bases at V and 8 bases at J, leaving 10 bases unmatched. The CDR3 has 16 residues. Combining the CDR3 with reference TRBV15 and TRBJ1-2 gives the whole variable domain DAMVIQNPRYQVTQFGKPVTLSCSQTLNHNVMYWYQQKSSQAPKLLFHYYDKDFNNEADTPDNFQSRRPNTSFCFLDIRSPGLGDTAMYLCATSRDDRGESGGYTFGSGTRLTVV.

This clonotype was recorded at least ten times. This sequence joins TRBV6-1 and TRBJ2-7; TRBD1 matches 9 bases. The germline V gene has CDR1 MNHNS and CDR2 SASEGT. V dropped 4 bases and J dropped 5; count of bases not matched to a gene: 9. CDR3 length: 15 amino acids. CDR3 DNA sequence: TGTGCCAGCAGTGCGGAGACAGGGGGATTAAACGAGCAGTACTTC. Its protein product is CASSAETGGLNEQYF.

At least ten counts were recorded for this clonotype. This chain links TRBV27 with TRBJ1-2, with TRBD1 identical over 7 bases. J lost 4 bases, V lost 5 bases, and 10 bases had no gene match. Germline V gives CDR1 MNHEY, CDR2 SMNVEV (reference sequence). This CDR3 spans 15 amino acids. Here the CDR3 reads CASSPRDRPTYGYTF. CDR3 sequence (DNA): TGTGCCAGCAGTCCACGGGACAGACCAACCTATGGCTACACCTTC.

This clonotype has at least ten counts. The rearrangement uses TRBV12-3 or TRBV12-4 and TRBJ2-1; unclear D gene. Trimming left V 6 bases short and J 0 bases short, with 12 bases between. The length of the CDR3 is 15 residues. The CDR3 reads CASSPAPLSYNEQFF. The CDR3 DNA follows: TGTGCCAGCAGCCCAGCGCCCCTCTCCTACAATGAGCAGTTCTTC.

With regard to this clonotype: A read error is possible here, since a much larger clone lies one base away. The chain employs TRBV6-1 and TRBJ1-1; tentative D call: TRBD1 (6 bases). CDR1 and CDR2 (germline): MNHNS, SASEGT. V lost 2 bases and J lost 7, with 11 bases in between. The CDR3 is 13 residues long. The CDR3 nucleotides are TGTGCCAGCAGTGAACCCGGGGACAATGAAGCTTTCTTT. Translation: CASSEPGDNEAFF.

The chain recombines TRBV9 with TRBJ2-7, with D tentatively TRBD2 (7 bases). Between the trimmed V and J ends, which lost 0 bases and 3 bases, there was a span of 16 bases. CDR1 SGDLS and CDR2 YYNGEE come from the germline V gene. CDR3 length: 16 residues. The CDR3 sequence: CASSVEGGGGRYEQYF. The CDR3 DNA sequence: TGTGCCAGCAGCGTAGAAGGGGGGGGGGGCCGCTACGAGCAGTACTTC.

This clonotype was seen many times. This sequence joins TRBV20-1 and TRBJ1-1, with TRBD1 matching 7 bases. Germline trimming cut 0 bases from V and 0 bases from J; bases unmatched to any gene: 7. Germline V lookup: CDR1 DFQATT, CDR2 SNEGSKA (reference sequence). This CDR3 is 16 amino acids long. CDR3 DNA: TGCAGTGCTAGAGACGCAAACAGGGGTATGAACACTGAAGCTTTCTTT. Translated: CSARDANRGMNTEAFF.

With regard to this clonotype: This likely traces to a read error, being one base from a far larger clone. The V call is TRBV12-3 or TRBV12-4, the J call TRBJ2-3, with 8 bases aligning to TRBD2. Judging by the DNA end, TRBJ2-5 fits better; the J call may be wrong. The CDR3 is made up of 18 amino acids. The CDR3 sequence is CASSPYLSAGGLHETQYF. CDR3 sequence (DNA): TGTGCCAGCAGTCCCTATCTATCGGCGGGAGGTCTTCACGAGACCCAGTACTTC.

The chain employs TRBV5-1 and TRBJ2-7, with TRBD1 identical over 7 bases. In germline, CDR1 is SGHRS, CDR2 YFSETQ. Unmatched junction bases numbered 10, after V lost 1 base and J lost 3 bases. The CDR3 is 16 residues long. CDR3 protein: CASSLHTTGTLYEQYF. The CDR3 nucleotides read TGCGCCAGCAGCTTGCATACGACAGGGACCCTCTACGAGCAGTACTTC.

This clonotype was seen repeatedly, ten times or more. The genes are TRBV11-2 and TRBJ2-7; D ambiguous. CDR3 length equals 13 residues. CDR1 is SGHAT, CDR2 FQNNGV, per germline. V was clipped by 1 base and J by 9 bases, with 13 bases between them. The CDR3 sequence is CASSLVGGDWQYF. The CDR3 DNA reads TGTGCCAGCAGCTTAGTTGGTGGGGATTGGCAGTACTTC.

This clonotype was seen at least ten times. CDR3 in DNA: TGTGCCAGCAGTTTAAGTGACAGCTACGAGCAGTACTTC. Translated: CASSLSDSYEQYF. The V gene is TRBV28, the J gene TRBJ2-7; tentative D call: TRBD1 (5 bases). The CDR3 extends over 13 amino acids. Germline V gives CDR1 MDHEN, CDR2 SYDVKM. V lost 2 bases, J lost 3 bases, and 8 bases lay in between.

This clonotype was seen many times. V usage is TRBV30 and J usage is TRBJ1-1, with TRBD1 as a possible D gene (5 bases). The CDR3 runs 14 residues. Between the trimmed V and J ends, which lost 3 bases and 1 base, there was a span of 12 bases. Per germline, CDR1 GTSNPN and CDR2 SVGIG (reference sequence). The CDR3 bases are TGTGCCTGGAGCTCCGGGACGTGGAACACTGAAGCTTTCTTT. This gives the protein CAWSSGTWNTEAFF.

This chain uses TRBV20-1 with TRBJ2-3; 11 bases align to TRBD2. Trimming at V came to 2 bases and at J to 2 bases, leaving 3 bases not matched to a gene. CDR1 and CDR2 from the germline V gene are DFQATT and SNEGSKA (reference sequence). The CDR3 consists of 15 residues. This chain's CDR3 is CSARPLAGDTDTQYF. The DNA of the CDR3 is TGCAGTGCTAGACCACTAGCGGGAGACACAGATACGCAGTATTTT.

The CDR3 DNA sequence: TGTGCCAGCAGCGTAAGACACCTCCCCTACGAGCAGTACTTC. Residues: CASSVRHLPYEQYF. This chain connects TRBV9 to TRBJ2-7; no clear D. The germline V gene has CDR1 SGDLS and CDR2 YYNGEE. Trimming took off 1 base at V and 2 bases at J, with 10 bases between the two ends. This CDR3 comprises 14 residues.

This clonotype was detected ten times or more. This CDR3 is CASSQFPSPLHF. For the CDR3, the DNA is TGTGCCAGCAGCCAATTTCCTTCACCCCTCCACTTT. The rearrangement joins TRBV3-1 to TRBJ1-6; D gene uncertain. CDR1 LGHDT and CDR2 YNNKEL come from the germline V gene (reference sequence). This CDR3 has 12 residues. V was cut by 2 bases and J by 9 bases, with 5 bases left in between. The variable domain in full, with the rest retrieved from reference TRBV3-1 and TRBJ1-6, is DTAVSQTPKYLVTQMGNDKSIKCEQNLGHDTMYWYKQDSKKFLKIMFSYNNKELIINETVPNRFSPKSPDKAHLNLHINSLELGDSAVYFCASSQFPSPLHFGNGTRLTVT.

For this clonotype: This could be a read error, since a much larger clone is one nucleotide away. The rearrangement joins TRBV7-3 to TRBJ2-5, with 8 bases fitting TRBD2. CDR1 is SGHTA, CDR2 FQGTGA, per germline. J lost 7 bases, V lost 1 base, and 11 bases had no gene match. The CDR3 is 16 residues long. CDR3 protein: CASSLIGRAFEGTQYF. In DNA, the CDR3 is TGTGCCAGCAGCTTAATCGGGAGGGCCTTCGAAGGGACCCAGTACTTC.

As regards this clonotype: This clone may be a read error of a much larger clone one base away. This chain connects TRBV12-3 or TRBV12-4 to TRBJ2-1; 9 positions match TRBD2. The CDR3 length is 15 residues. The CDR3 is CASSLAGPEGYEQFF. The CDR3 DNA reads as TGTGCCAGCAGTCTAGCGGGGCCCGAAGGGTACGAGCAGTTCTTC.

With regard to this clonotype: Given a much more abundant clone one base away, this may be a read error. The chain couples TRBV13 to TRBJ2-3, with D maybe TRBD2 (6 bases). The germline V gene has CDR1 PRHDT and CDR2 FYEKMQ (reference sequence). CDR3 length: 16 residues. Trimming removed 6 bases from V and 1 base from J, with 17 bases in between. DNA for the CDR3: TGTGCCAGCAGTTCCTGGATTAGCGGACGCACAGATACGCAGTATTTT. Its translation is CASSSWISGRTDTQYF.